The entry that follows covers one T cell receptor beta chain sequence. The germline V gene encodes CDR1 LGHNA and CDR2 YNFKEQ. This CDR3 has 8 residues. The germline V and J ends were trimmed by 7 bases and 11 bases, with 5 bases remaining between them. These data come from a study of blood T cell repertoires in COVID-19. Here immunoSEQ multiplex PCR was the method, and the copy in TCRdb shows in-frame clones only, minus some. The sample has around 190,000 clones, about four fifths seen once. The sample taken for sequencing was peripheral blood. This chain links TRBV4-2 with TRBJ1-2; D is ambiguous. This clonotype was sampled from a middle-aged woman with COVID-19, enrolled during active disease. This chain's CDR3 is CASTPYTF. As DNA, the CDR3 is TGTGCCAGCACCCCTTACACCTTC.